The source of this TCR beta chain is a study of cytomegalovirus exposure and HLA in healthy donors (dated by TCRdb to about 2017). At the level of the whole study: In an earlier analysis of approximately 640 of the donors, under 300 Gb of sequence data and 90 million to 120 million unique TCR beta sequences from about 180 million T cells were reported. Rather than drawing on any new phenotypic data, the later analysis identified candidate immune exposures from TCR beta sequences and the way those sequences occurred across donors. The aim of the study was to test whether cataloging public T cell receptors could identify signatures of past pathogen exposure. An early release covering roughly 580 HLA-typed donors comprised around 300 gigabases of sequencing data and around 86 million unique TCR sequences. Donor age, sex, ethnicity and CMV serostatus were compiled alongside the repertoire data. Besides the first cohort of roughly 700 subjects, a separate validation cohort made up of 95 to 150 different subjects was used. HLA typing covered class I and class II loci at four-digit resolution. The number of typed donors differed by locus: about 620-640 for A, B, C, DRB1 and DQB1; approximately 520 for DQA1; approximately 610 for DPA1; and about 450 for DPB1. To study patterns of TCR occurrence, a later analysis re-analyzed previously published TCR beta repertoires from just over 650 donors and added high-resolution HLA genotyping. All discovery cohort repertoires had been generated using a single sequencing platform. The T cell repertoires of around 730 subjects were profiled by immunosequencing and related to cytomegalovirus serostatus. On average, around 200,000 unique TCR beta nucleotide sequences were sequenced per donor among 398 genotyped donors of the cohort, with around 19% of those sequences being non-productive. An earlier analysis of fewer than 750 of the donors used high-throughput TCR beta sequencing to judge whether each TCR beta V gene segment behaved as functional or pseudogenic. Five DR-DQ haplotypes were handled as single units for association and clustering, since linkage in the cohort was strong. Among the 398 genotyped donors, about 85% belonged to the genetic ancestry cluster associated with self-reported Caucasian donors. In a later genetic analysis, genome-wide SNP genotypes for about three fifths of the roughly 670 donors were used, and that subset was treated as a discovery cohort. To predict cytomegalovirus infection status, the study brought together high-throughput TCR immunosequencing, statistical association of individual TCRs with disease status, and machine learning.

A remark on this clone: Its antigen is currently not known. Base qualities are not recorded, but no much larger clone differs from it by a single base.

The cohort consisted of fewer than 700 healthy bone marrow donors. All cohort members were sampled while nominally healthy, although unrecorded immune exposures were likely present. The donor was CMV seronegative and was included in the group of around 320 seronegative cohort members. Each donor provided a peripheral blood sample, and peripheral blood mononuclear cells were used for TCR beta sequencing. The Qiagen DNeasy Blood Extraction Kit was used to extract genomic DNA from the blood cell samples. The CDR3, cysteine through phenylalanine, is 15 amino acids long. Only the CDR3 DNA stays, 45 bases, in frame from base 1. The junction carries 16 bases between V and J, which are trimmed by 6 bases and 4 bases respectively. For CDR1 and CDR2, the germline V gene (reference sequence) lists MNHEY and SMNVEV. The library was obtained by the immunoSEQ multiplex PCR assay. For the multiplex PCR, a mixture combining 60 forward primers for TCR Vbeta segments and 13 reverse primers for TCR Jbeta segments was used. The CDR3 region of rearranged TCR beta genes was amplified from genomic DNA by a multiplex PCR assay. The Illumina HiSeq System was used to sequence the amplified TCR beta libraries as 87-base-pair reads. Turning to the authors' computational methods: Across the 500 to 700 repertoires, a later analysis counted approximately 75 million unique TCR beta chains, around 11 million of which were shared by at least two donors. Raw reads were error-corrected and collapsed into unique sequences by a nearest-neighbor algorithm in which closely related sequences were merged to remove PCR and sequencing errors. To assign V, D and J gene segments, CDR3 sequences were aligned to IMGT reference sequences. Each retained sequence needed at least a six-nucleotide match to both a V gene segment and a J gene segment. Rearrangements were classified as productive when the CDR3 lacked stop codons and remained in frame with V and J, and all other rearrangements were classified as non-productive. Following IMGT convention, CDR3 was defined as the stretch from the second conserved V-encoded cysteine to the conserved J-encoded phenylalanine. Sequences without an unambiguous match to a single V gene segment were excluded from the earlier analysis of over 500 of the donors. An earlier analysis of some 610 of the donors called V segments functional above 56.7% productive rearrangements and segregating when the between-donor standard deviation exceeded 5%. To diagnose cytomegalovirus status from the catalog of TCR beta chain sequences, a statistical classification framework was built. In a later analysis, TCR nucleotide sequences were compared against IMGT/GENE-DB human TR gene sequences so that V and J genes could be assigned. A later analysis assigned CDR3 sequences and most-parsimonious VDJ recombination scenarios with the TCRdist pipeline. A later analysis defined each TCR beta chain by its CDR3 amino acid sequence plus V-gene family, and excluded reads lacking a unique V-gene family. In a later analysis, fewer than 650 highly shared, low-generation-probability nucleotide sequences were removed to address suspected cross-contamination and a sequencing artifact. In a later analysis, a clonal expansion index was calculated for each public chain from normalized within-repertoire ranks of inferred template counts. In a later analysis, generation probabilities were computed with a VDJ recombination model fitted to out-of-frame rearrangements, and the resulting probabilities were checked against IGoR. A later analysis scored TCR-TCR, TCR-HLA and TCR-CMV co-occurrence with hypergeometric tests, applying a repertoire-size bias correction to TCR pairs. In a later analysis, false discovery rates were estimated by permuting HLA or CMV assignments 20 times. In a later analysis, co-occurring TCRs were grouped with DBSCAN, and TCRdist sequence similarity was added when clustering was performed within HLA-allele-positive subsets. Repertoires with fewer than 30,000 or more than 120,000 public chains were left out of co-occurrence clustering, as were several repertoires with anomalous nucleotide sharing. The immuneACCESS repertoire file appears here via TCRdb, limited to in-frame rearrangements. These files lack a portion of the clones; in checked studies, under half of the deficit traces to unresolved V genes, and the cause of the others is not known. The V and J calls and clone size were taken over from that table, and D and trimming were inferred from the DNA. Recorded for this sample are around 41,000 clones; about 70% of them occurred a single time. The ten largest clones capture 3% to 4.5% of the sample.

Points the paper makes about the study in general: Roughly 17 rarely observed V segments, including chromosome 9 orphons, were excluded from the earlier analysis of approximately 500 of the donors because counts were too low. Cytomegalovirus status was reported to be diagnosed by the classifier with high specificity and sensitivity in both the original and validation cohorts. In vitro tests confirmed that a few of the cytomegalovirus-associated TCR beta chains recognize cytomegalovirus antigens. Only TCR beta chains were sequenced in this cohort, and the absence of alpha or paired-chain data limited detectable features. Roughly uniform sequencing depth across donors was assumed in presence/absence analyses, although this assumption may not hold. According to a later analysis, parvovirus B19, influenza, CMV and Epstein-Barr virus appeared linked to several top co-occurrence clusters. A later analysis found that most CMV-associated TCR beta chains appeared HLA-restricted, with HLA associations seemingly driven largely by CMV exposure. Correlated functional status among segregating V segments might reflect linkage disequilibrium, but an unknown experimental factor could not be ruled out. Immune exposure information for the cohort was limited to CMV serostatus. The sequencing pipeline was judged likely to have produced a cluster of highly shared sequence variants as a technical artifact. In a later analysis, TCR association rates were found to vary across HLA loci, with the most associated TCRs seen for DRB1 alleles and the fewest for HLA-C alleles. Most TCR sequences were observed very rarely across donors, whereas some public TCRs were present in many individuals. In a later genetic analysis, a missense DCLRE1C variant was associated with V-gene and J-gene trimming of TCR beta chains, and the association was replicated in an independent cohort. Specific HLA alleles were associated with roughly 16,000 TCR beta sequences at a false discovery rate of 0.05 in a later analysis. HLA typing was unavailable for some donors at each locus, so association tests used only the typed subset. The 87-base-pair reads could not distinguish some IMGT-functional V segments, including TRBV6-2 and TRBV6-3, so those segments were excluded. A total of fewer than 200 TCR beta chains were listed by the study as associated with cytomegalovirus. The authors suggested that the approach could potentially be extended to other disease states and immunological phenotypes. When HLA alleles, especially DR and DQ, strongly co-occurred, attributing TCR associations to individual alleles was difficult. Compared with equally common non-associated chains, HLA-associated TCR beta chains in a later analysis were more clonally expanded and had lower generation probabilities. A further reported finding was that TCR beta sequences accurately predicted the HLA-A and HLA-B alleles for most subjects in the first cohort. An earlier analysis of several hundred of the donors showed that most TCR beta V segments appeared in productive rearrangements either about 87% or about 30% of the time, which broadly matched IMGT annotations. Compared with the approximately 700-donor mean, donors in an Asian-associated ancestry cluster had fewer N-insertions in productive TCRs, according to a later genetic analysis.

The TCR originated in a man in his forties or fifties in good health and CMV-seronegative. The sequenced sample was PBMCs. Recombination joined TRBV27 with TRBJ1-5; tentative D gene TRBD1, with 6 bases matching. In nucleotides, the sequence is TGTGCCAGCAGGTCCCAGGGGCGGGGGAATCAGCCCCAGCATTTT. Protein translation: CASRSQGRGNQPQHF.